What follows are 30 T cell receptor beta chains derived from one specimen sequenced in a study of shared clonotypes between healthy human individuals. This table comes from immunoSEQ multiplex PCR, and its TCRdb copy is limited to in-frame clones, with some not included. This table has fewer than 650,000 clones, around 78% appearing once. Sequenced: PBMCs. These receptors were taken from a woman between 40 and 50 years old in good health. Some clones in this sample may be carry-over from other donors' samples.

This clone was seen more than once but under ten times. The CDR3 bases are TGCAGCGTTTCTGTGGGGGGGCTTACTGAAGCTTTCTTT. Protein sequence: CSVSVGGLTEAFF. This chain uses TRBV29-1 with TRBJ1-1; D is possibly TRBD1 (6 bases). This CDR3 is built from 13 residues. The V end was cut by 5 bases, the J end by 5 bases, with 15 bases between. Germline V gene lookup returns CDR1 SQVTM and CDR2 ANQGSEA.

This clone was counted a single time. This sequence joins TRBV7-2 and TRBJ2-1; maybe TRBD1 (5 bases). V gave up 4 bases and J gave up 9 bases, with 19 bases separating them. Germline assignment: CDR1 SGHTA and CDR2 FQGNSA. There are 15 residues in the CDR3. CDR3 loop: CASSSLDGAVGEQFF. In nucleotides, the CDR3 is TGTGCCAGCAGCTCCCTAGATGGGGCCGTTGGTGAGCAGTTCTTC.

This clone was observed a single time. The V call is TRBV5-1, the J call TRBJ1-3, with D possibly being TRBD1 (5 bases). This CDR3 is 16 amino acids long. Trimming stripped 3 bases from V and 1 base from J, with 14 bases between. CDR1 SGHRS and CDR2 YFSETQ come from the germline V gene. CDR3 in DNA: TGCGCCAGCAGCTCGAACCCCGGGGCTTCTGGAAACACCATATATTTT. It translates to CASSSNPGASGNTIYF.

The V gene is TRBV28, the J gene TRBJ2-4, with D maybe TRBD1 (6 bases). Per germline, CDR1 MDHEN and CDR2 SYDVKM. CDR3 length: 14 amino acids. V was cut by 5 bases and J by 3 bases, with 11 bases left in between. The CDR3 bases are TGTGCCAGCAGTCCCAGACAGGTCAAAAACATTCAGTACTTC. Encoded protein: CASSPRQVKNIQYF.

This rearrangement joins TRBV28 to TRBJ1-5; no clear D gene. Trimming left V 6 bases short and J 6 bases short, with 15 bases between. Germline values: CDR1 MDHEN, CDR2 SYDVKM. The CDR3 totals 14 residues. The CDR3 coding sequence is TGTGCCAGCAGACAAACTTCGGTGGGTCAGCCCCAGCATTTT. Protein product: CASRQTSVGQPQHF.

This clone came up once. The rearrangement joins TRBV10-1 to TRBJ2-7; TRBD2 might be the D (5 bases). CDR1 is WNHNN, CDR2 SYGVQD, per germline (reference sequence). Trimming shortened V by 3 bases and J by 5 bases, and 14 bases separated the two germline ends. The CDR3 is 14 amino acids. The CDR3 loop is CASSDEGGLNEQYF. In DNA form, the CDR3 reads TGCGCCAGCAGTGATGAAGGAGGTCTGAACGAGCAGTACTTC.

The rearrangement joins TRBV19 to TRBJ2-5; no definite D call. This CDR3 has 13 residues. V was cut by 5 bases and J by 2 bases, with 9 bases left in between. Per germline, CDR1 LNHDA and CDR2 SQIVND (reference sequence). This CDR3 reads CASSQTLQETQYF. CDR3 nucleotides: TGTGCCAGTAGTCAGACACTTCAAGAGACCCAGTACTTC.

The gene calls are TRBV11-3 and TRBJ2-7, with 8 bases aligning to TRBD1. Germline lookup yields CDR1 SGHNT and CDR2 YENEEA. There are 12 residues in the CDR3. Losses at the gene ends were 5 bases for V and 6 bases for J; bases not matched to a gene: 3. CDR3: CASSRGQGEQYF. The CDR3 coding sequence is TGTGCCAGCAGCCGCGGACAGGGCGAGCAGTACTTC.

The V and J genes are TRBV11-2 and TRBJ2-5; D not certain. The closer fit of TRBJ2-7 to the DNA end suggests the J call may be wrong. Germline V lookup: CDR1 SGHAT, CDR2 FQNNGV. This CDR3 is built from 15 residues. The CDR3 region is CASSFLRYSPYEQYF. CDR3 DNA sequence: TGTGCCAGCAGTTTCCTCCGCTACTCACCCTACGAGCAGTACTTC.

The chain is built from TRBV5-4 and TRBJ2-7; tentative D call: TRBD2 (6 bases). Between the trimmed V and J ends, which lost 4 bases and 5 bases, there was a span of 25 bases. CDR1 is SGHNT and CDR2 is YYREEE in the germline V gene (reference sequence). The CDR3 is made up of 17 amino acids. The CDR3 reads CASSPGLRPRRGNEQYF. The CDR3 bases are TGTGCCAGCAGCCCCGGACTAAGACCGCGTCGGGGGAACGAGCAGTACTTC.

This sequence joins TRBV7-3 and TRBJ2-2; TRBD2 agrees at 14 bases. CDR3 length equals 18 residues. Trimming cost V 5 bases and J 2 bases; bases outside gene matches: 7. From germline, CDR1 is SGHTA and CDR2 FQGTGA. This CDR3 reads CASSPQGTSGSNTGELFF. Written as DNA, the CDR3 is TGTGCCAGCAGCCCACAAGGGACTAGCGGGAGTAACACCGGGGAGCTGTTTTTT.

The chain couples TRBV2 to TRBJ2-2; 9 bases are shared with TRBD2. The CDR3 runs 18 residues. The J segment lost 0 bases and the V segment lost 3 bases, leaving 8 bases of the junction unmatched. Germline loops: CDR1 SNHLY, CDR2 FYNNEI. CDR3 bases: TGTGCCAGCAGTGAGTGGCTAGCGGGACCGACGAACACCGGGGAGCTGTTTTTT. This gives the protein CASSEWLAGPTNTGELFF.

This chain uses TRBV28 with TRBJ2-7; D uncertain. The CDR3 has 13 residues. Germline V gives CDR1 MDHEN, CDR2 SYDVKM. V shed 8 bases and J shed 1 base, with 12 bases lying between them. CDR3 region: CASVGQESYEQYF. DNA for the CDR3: TGTGCCAGCGTCGGGCAGGAGTCCTACGAGCAGTACTTC.

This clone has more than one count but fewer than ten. The CDR3 region is CASTTAMRETQYF. The CDR3 bases are TGTGCCAGCACCACCGCAATGAGAGAGACCCAGTACTTC. The V gene is TRBV28, the J gene TRBJ2-5; D is uncertain. Trimming removed 7 bases at V and 4 bases at J, with 13 bases between. The germline V gene encodes CDR1 MDHEN and CDR2 SYDVKM. This CDR3 region has 13 residues.

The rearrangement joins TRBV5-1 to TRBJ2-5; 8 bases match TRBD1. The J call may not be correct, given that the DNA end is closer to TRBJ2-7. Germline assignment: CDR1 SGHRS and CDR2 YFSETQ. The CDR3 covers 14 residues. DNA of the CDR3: TGCGCCAGCAGCCCGACAGGGGACCCCTACGAGCAGTACTTC. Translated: CASSPTGDPYEQYF.

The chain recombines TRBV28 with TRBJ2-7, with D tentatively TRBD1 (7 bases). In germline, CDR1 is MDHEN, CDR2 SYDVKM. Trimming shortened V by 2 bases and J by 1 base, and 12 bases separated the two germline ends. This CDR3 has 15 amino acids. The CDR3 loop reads CASSLAGTVSYEQYF. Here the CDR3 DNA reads TGTGCCAGCAGTTTAGCGGGGACAGTATCCTACGAGCAGTACTTC.

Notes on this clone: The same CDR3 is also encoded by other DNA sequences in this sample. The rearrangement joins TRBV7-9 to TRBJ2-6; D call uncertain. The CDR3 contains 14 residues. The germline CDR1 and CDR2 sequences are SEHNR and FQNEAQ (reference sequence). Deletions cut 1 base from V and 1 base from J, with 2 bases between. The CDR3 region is CASSLGSGANVLTF. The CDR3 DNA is TGTGCCAGCAGCTTAGGATCTGGGGCCAACGTCCTGACTTTC.

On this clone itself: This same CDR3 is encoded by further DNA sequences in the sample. The CDR3 DNA follows: TGTGCCAGCTCACCACCGGGACAGGGCTACGAGCAGTACTTC. Translating it yields CASSPPGQGYEQYF. The rearrangement joins TRBV18 to TRBJ2-7, with TRBD1 matching over 9 bases. The junction had 0 bases not matched to a gene; V was cut back by 0 bases and J by 3 bases. This CDR3 comprises 14 residues. CDR1 is KGHSH, CDR2 LQKENI, per germline.

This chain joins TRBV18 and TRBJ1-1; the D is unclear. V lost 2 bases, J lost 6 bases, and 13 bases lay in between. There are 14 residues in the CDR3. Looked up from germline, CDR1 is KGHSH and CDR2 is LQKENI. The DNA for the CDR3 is TGTGCCAGCTCACCAACCCCGGTGGGCGCTGAAGCTTTCTTT. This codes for CASSPTPVGAEAFF. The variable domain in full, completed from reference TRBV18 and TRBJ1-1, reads NAGVMQNPRHLVRRRGQEARLRCSPMKGHSHVYWYRQLPEEGLKFMVYLQKENIIDESGMPKERFSAEFPKEGPSILRIQQVVRGDSAAYFCASSPTPVGAEAFFGQGTRLTVV.

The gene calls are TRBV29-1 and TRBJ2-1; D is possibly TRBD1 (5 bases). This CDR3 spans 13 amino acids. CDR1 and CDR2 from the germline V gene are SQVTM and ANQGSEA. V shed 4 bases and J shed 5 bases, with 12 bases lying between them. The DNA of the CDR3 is TGCAGCGTTGGAAGGGGTGGGGACAATGAGCAGTTCTTC. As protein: CSVGRGGDNEQFF.

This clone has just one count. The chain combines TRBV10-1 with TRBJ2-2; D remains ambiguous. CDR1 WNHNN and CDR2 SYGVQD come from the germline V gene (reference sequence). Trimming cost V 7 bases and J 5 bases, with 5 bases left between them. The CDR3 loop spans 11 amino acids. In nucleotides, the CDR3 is TGCGCCAGCAAAACAACCGGGGAGCTGTTTTTT. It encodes CASKTTGELFF.

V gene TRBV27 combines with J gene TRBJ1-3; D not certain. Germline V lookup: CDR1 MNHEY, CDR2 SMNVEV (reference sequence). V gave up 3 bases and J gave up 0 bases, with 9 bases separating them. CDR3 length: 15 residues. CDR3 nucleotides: TGTGCCAGCAGTTTCGACCCCGTCTCTGGAAACACCATATATTTT. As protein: CASSFDPVSGNTIYF.

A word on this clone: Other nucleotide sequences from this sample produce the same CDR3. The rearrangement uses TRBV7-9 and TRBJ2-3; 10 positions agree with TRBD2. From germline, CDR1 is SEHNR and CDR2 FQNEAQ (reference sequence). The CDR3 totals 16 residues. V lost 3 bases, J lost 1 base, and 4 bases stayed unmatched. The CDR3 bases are TGTGCCAGCAGCTTGGTGCTAGCGGGAGGCACAGATACGCAGTATTTT. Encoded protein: CASSLVLAGGTDTQYF.

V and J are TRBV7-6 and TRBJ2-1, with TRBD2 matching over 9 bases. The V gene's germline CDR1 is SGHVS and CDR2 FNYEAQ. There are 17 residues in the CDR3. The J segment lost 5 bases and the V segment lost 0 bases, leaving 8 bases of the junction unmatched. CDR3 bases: TGTGCCAGCAGCTTAGCAGAAAGCGGGAGGTTACACAATGAGCAGTTCTTC. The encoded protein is CASSLAESGRLHNEQFF.

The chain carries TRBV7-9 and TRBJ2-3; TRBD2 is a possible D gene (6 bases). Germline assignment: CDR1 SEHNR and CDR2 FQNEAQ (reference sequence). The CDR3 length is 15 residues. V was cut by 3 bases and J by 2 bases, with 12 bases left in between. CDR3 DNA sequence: TGTGCCAGCAGCTTGGCGGGGTCACCCACAGATACGCAGTATTTT. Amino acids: CASSLAGSPTDTQYF.

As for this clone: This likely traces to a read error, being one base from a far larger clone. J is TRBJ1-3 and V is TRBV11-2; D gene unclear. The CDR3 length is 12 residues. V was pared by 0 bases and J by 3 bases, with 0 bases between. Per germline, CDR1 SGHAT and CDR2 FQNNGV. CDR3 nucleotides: TGTGCCAGCAGCTTAGATGGAAACACCATATATTTT. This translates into CASSLDGNTIYF. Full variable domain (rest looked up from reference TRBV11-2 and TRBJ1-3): EAGVAQSPRYKIIEKRQSVAFWCNPISGHATLYWYQQILGQGPKLLIQFQNNGVVDDSQLPKDRFSAERLKGVDSTLKIQPAKLEDSAVYLCASSLDGNTIYFGEGSWLTVV.

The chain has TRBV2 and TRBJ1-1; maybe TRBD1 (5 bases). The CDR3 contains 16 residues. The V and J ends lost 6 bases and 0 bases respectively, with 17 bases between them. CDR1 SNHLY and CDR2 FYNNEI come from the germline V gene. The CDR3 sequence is CASRDPQGLMNTEAFF. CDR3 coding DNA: TGTGCCAGCAGAGACCCTCAGGGTCTAATGAACACTGAAGCTTTCTTT.

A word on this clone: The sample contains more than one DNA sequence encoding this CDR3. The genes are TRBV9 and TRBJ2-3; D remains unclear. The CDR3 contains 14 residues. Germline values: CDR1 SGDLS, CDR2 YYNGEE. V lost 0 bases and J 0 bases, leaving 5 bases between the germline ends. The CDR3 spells CASSVGPSTDTQYF. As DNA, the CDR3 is TGTGCCAGCAGCGTAGGCCCTAGCACAGATACGCAGTATTTT.

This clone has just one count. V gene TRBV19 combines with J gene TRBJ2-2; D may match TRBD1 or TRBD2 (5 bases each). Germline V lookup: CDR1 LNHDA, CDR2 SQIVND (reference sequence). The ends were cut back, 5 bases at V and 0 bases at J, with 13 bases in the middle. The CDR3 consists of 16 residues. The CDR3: CASSGGPGPNTGELFF. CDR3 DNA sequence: TGTGCCAGTAGTGGCGGGCCGGGACCGAACACCGGGGAGCTGTTTTTT. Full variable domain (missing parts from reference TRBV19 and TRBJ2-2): DGGITQSPKYLFRKEGQNVTLSCEQNLNHDAMYWYRQDPGQGLRLIYYSQIVNDFQKGDIAEGYSVSREKKESFPLTVTSAQKNPTAFYLCASSGGPGPNTGELFFGEGSRLTVL.

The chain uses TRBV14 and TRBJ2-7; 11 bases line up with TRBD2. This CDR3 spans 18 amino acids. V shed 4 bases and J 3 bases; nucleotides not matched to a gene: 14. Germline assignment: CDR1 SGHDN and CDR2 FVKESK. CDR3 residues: CASSRGLTSGRADYEQYF. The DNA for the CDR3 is TGTGCCAGCAGCCGAGGGTTAACTAGCGGGAGAGCTGACTACGAGCAGTACTTC.